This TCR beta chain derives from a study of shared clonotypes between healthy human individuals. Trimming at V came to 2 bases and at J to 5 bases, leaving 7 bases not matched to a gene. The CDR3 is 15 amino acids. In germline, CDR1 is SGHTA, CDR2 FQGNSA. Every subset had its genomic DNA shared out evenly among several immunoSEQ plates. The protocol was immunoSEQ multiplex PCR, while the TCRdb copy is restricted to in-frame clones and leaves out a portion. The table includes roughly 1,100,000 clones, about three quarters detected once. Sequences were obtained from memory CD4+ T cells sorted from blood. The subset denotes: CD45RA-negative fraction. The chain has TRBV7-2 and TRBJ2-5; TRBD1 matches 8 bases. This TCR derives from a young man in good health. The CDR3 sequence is CASSLRQGLWETQYF. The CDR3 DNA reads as TGTGCCAGCAGCTTAAGACAGGGGTTGTGGGAGACCCAGTACTTC.